These T cell receptor beta chains were read from a single sample in a study of cytotoxic CD8 clonotypes in ibrutinib-treated CLL. This table comes from immunoSEQ multiplex PCR, and its TCRdb copy is limited to in-frame clones, with some not included. This table holds fewer than 45,000 clones, roughly 72% found once. Sequenced here: PBMCs, sampled at disease progression, from a patient treated with ibrutinib. The receptor set was obtained from a human donor with chronic lymphocytic leukemia. The CDR3 runs from the conserved cysteine through the conserved F or W. A D gene is named only where the DNA matches it firmly. Some rows mark clone size as missing; the rest say once, few, many or name a class of expanded clone.

d_call: TRBD2
v_call: TRBV6-1
cdr3_length: 17
j_call: TRBJ2-5
clone_size: .
cdr3_nt: TGTGCCAGCAGTGACCCTACTAGCGGGAGGACCGAAGAGACCCAGTACTTC
cdr3_aa: CASSDPTSGRTEETQYF

d_call: TRBD1
v_call: TRBV5-6
cdr3_length: 15
j_call: TRBJ1-5
clone_size: .
cdr3_nt: TGTGCCAGCAGCTTGCAAGACAGGGCAGGTCAGCCCCAGCATTTT
cdr3_aa: CASSLQDRAGQPQHF

d_call: .
v_call: TRBV28
cdr3_length: 17
j_call: TRBJ1-3
clone_size: .
cdr3_nt: TGTGCCAGCAGTACCCTCGGGGAGGGACGCACTGGAAACACCATATATTTT
cdr3_aa: CASSTLGEGRTGNTIYF

d_call: TRBD1
v_call: TRBV5-1
cdr3_length: 13
j_call: TRBJ2-3
clone_size: .
cdr3_nt: TGCGCCAGCTGCAGACAGGGCGCAGATACGCAGTATTTT
cdr3_aa: CASCRQGADTQYF

d_call: TRBD2
v_call: TRBV27
cdr3_length: 15
j_call: TRBJ2-1
clone_size: medium-sized
cdr3_nt: TGTGCCAGCTGGCCGGGCGGGGGGGCTTACAATGAGCAGTTCTTC
cdr3_aa: CASWPGGGAYNEQFF

d_call: .
v_call: TRBV7-9
cdr3_length: 16
j_call: TRBJ1-6
clone_size: .
cdr3_nt: TGTGCCAGCTCTCGCCGAGGAGCCGACATAGGATCACCCCTCCACTTT
cdr3_aa: CASSRRGADIGSPLHF

d_call: .
v_call: TRBV18
cdr3_length: 15
j_call: TRBJ2-3
clone_size: .
cdr3_nt: TGTGCCAGCTCACCGGGGGACCTGAGCACAGATACGCAGTATTTT
cdr3_aa: CASSPGDLSTDTQYF

d_call: TRBD1
v_call: TRBV29-1
cdr3_length: 13
j_call: TRBJ1-4
clone_size: .
cdr3_nt: TGCAGCGTTGAAGGACAGGGGAATGAAAAACTGTTTTTT
cdr3_aa: CSVEGQGNEKLFF

d_call: TRBD2
v_call: TRBV6-5
cdr3_length: 12
j_call: TRBJ2-7
clone_size: .
cdr3_nt: TGTGCCAGCCAAGCGGGGGGCTACGAGCAGTACTTC
cdr3_aa: CASQAGGYEQYF

d_call: .
v_call: TRBV6-5
cdr3_length: 15
j_call: TRBJ1-1
clone_size: .
cdr3_nt: TGTGCCAGCAGTTACTCCGGGGGTAAACAAACTGAAGCTTTCTTT
cdr3_aa: CASSYSGGKQTEAFF

d_call: .
v_call: TRBV5-1
cdr3_length: 14
j_call: TRBJ2-2
clone_size: .
cdr3_nt: TGCGCCAGCAGCCCCCAGGGGAGCCCCGGGGAGCTGTTTTTT
cdr3_aa: CASSPQGSPGELFF

d_call: TRBD2
v_call: TRBV13
cdr3_length: 16
j_call: TRBJ2-5
clone_size: .
cdr3_nt: TGTGCCAGCAGCTCCTCTAGCGGGGGCTACCAAGAGACCCAGTACTTC
cdr3_aa: CASSSSSGGYQETQYF

d_call: .
v_call: TRBV5-1
cdr3_length: 17
j_call: TRBJ2-1
clone_size: .
cdr3_nt: TGCGCCAGCAGCTTGCGCGCGGGGCCTAGCTCCTACAATGAGCAGTTCTTC
cdr3_aa: CASSLRAGPSSYNEQFF

d_call: .
v_call: TRBV28
cdr3_length: 12
j_call: TRBJ1-5
clone_size: few
cdr3_nt: TGTGCCAGCAGTTTTTCGGTTCAGCCCCAGCATTTT
cdr3_aa: CASSFSVQPQHF

d_call: .
v_call: TRBV5-1
cdr3_length: 17
j_call: TRBJ1-4
clone_size: medium-sized
cdr3_nt: TGCGCCAGCAGCTTGGGGAAGGGTTTAGCAACTAATGAAAAACTGTTTTTT
cdr3_aa: CASSLGKGLATNEKLFF

d_call: .
v_call: TRBV2
cdr3_length: 14
j_call: TRBJ1-5
clone_size: .
cdr3_nt: TGTGCCAGCAATACATACCTCGGTGGGGCACCCCAGCATTTT
cdr3_aa: CASNTYLGGAPQHF

d_call: TRBD1
v_call: TRBV5-4
cdr3_length: 14
j_call: TRBJ1-4
clone_size: .
cdr3_nt: TGTGCCAGCAGCCTAGACAGGGGTCAAGAAAAACTGTTTTTT
cdr3_aa: CASSLDRGQEKLFF

d_call: .
v_call: TRBV27
cdr3_length: 15
j_call: TRBJ1-4
clone_size: .
cdr3_nt: TGTGCCAGCAGTTTCTTGGGAGGGACTAATGAAAAACTGTTTTTT
cdr3_aa: CASSFLGGTNEKLFF

d_call: .
v_call: TRBV4-1
cdr3_length: 18
j_call: TRBJ1-6
clone_size: few
cdr3_nt: TGCGCCAGCACCAGCATAACAGGGAGTATCAATCCCAATTCACCCCTCCACTTT
cdr3_aa: CASTSITGSINPNSPLHF

d_call: .
v_call: TRBV5-8
cdr3_length: 14
j_call: TRBJ2-7
clone_size: once
cdr3_nt: TGTGCCAGCAGCTTTTCTGGGGCCCCCTACGAGCAGTACTTC
cdr3_aa: CASSFSGAPYEQYF

d_call: TRBD1
v_call: TRBV5-1
cdr3_length: 13
j_call: TRBJ1-1
clone_size: .
cdr3_nt: TGCGCCAGCGGGACAGCAATGAACACTGAAGCTTTCTTT
cdr3_aa: CASGTAMNTEAFF

d_call: TRBD2
v_call: TRBV6-5
cdr3_length: 14
j_call: TRBJ2-1
clone_size: .
cdr3_nt: TGTGCCAGCAGTGATAGCGGGGGATACAATGAGCAGTTCTTC
cdr3_aa: CASSDSGGYNEQFF

d_call: TRBD2
v_call: TRBV12-5
cdr3_length: 18
j_call: TRBJ2-4
clone_size: .
cdr3_nt: TGTGCTAGTGGTTTGGTGCACCTTAGGGCTAGCGGGAAGAACATTCAGTACTTC
cdr3_aa: CASGLVHLRASGKNIQYF

d_call: .
v_call: TRBV7-2
cdr3_length: 12
j_call: TRBJ2-5
clone_size: .
cdr3_nt: TGTGCCAGCAGTCACAGAGGAGAGACCCAGTACTTC
cdr3_aa: CASSHRGETQYF

d_call: TRBD1
v_call: TRBV25-1
cdr3_length: 13
j_call: TRBJ1-4
clone_size: few
cdr3_nt: TGTGCCAGCAGTGGACAGGGGGGTGAAAAACTGTTTTTT
cdr3_aa: CASSGQGGEKLFF

d_call: .
v_call: TRBV18
cdr3_length: 13
j_call: TRBJ1-1
clone_size: .
cdr3_nt: TGTGCCAGCTCACTCGGGGGGAACACTGAAGCTTTCTTT
cdr3_aa: CASSLGGNTEAFF

d_call: .
v_call: TRBV5-1
cdr3_length: 14
j_call: TRBJ2-3
clone_size: once
cdr3_nt: TGCGCCAGCAGCTCTGGGGAGACCACAGATACGCAGTATTTT
cdr3_aa: CASSSGETTDTQYF